This T cell receptor beta chain is drawn from a study of blood T cells in healthy people across ages. In its sample, this clonotype was seen many times. PCR was performed a second time for roughly 7 to 11 cycles using a sample-barcoded 5' primer and a J-beta primer mix. Each CDR3 protein is one row after TCRdb ran MiXCR on the 5' RACE reads. The sample consists of roughly 1,800,000 distinct CDR3 sequences, around 50% of them appearing once. Sample donors were healthy Caucasian individuals that came from Russia, aged 6 to 90. Germline lookup yields CDR1 SEHNR and CDR2 FQNEAQ (reference sequence). Trimming pared 1 base from V and 2 bases from J, leaving 21 bases between. The CDR3 extends over 19 amino acids.

The sequencing sample was made of blood. This sequence joins TRBV7-9 and TRBJ1-5; perhaps TRBD1 as D (6 bases). This TCR was recovered from a woman aged 40-49 years in good health. As DNA, the CDR3 is TGTGCCAGCAGCTTAGGGGCGGTGGACAGCGAAGATGGCAATCAGCCCCAGCATTTT. This translates into CASSLGAVDSEDGNQPQHF.